This T cell receptor beta chain was retrieved from a study of cytomegalovirus exposure and HLA in healthy donors (dated by TCRdb to between 2016 and 2019). The study in broad terms: In an earlier analysis of some 550 of the donors, around 300 Gb of sequence data and 120 million or so unique TCR beta sequences from approximately 180 million T cells were reported. About five DR-DQ haplotypes were treated as single units for association and clustering because of strong linkage in the cohort. The later analysis used no new phenotypic data to find candidate immune exposures, relying instead on TCR beta sequences and their occurrence across donors. The number of typed donors differed by locus: roughly 620-640 for A, B, C, DRB1 and DQB1; approximately 530 for DQA1; approximately 610 for DPA1; and 400 to 480 for DPB1. A later genetic analysis took genome-wide SNP genotypes for about three fifths of the 666 donors and used that subset as a discovery cohort. All discovery cohort repertoires had been generated on a single sequencing platform. The genetic ancestry cluster associated with self-reported Caucasian donors included over 80% of the approximately 400 genotyped donors. The study was designed to test whether signatures of past pathogen exposure could be identified by cataloging public T cell receptors. Donor age, sex, ethnicity and CMV serostatus were collected together with the repertoire data. Among almost 400 genotyped donors of the cohort, an average of about 240,000 unique TCR beta nucleotide sequences were sequenced per donor, 15% to 20% of them non-productive. In addition to the first cohort of 666 subjects, a separate validation cohort of approximately 130 different subjects was used. Class I and class II HLA loci were covered by the typing at four-digit resolution. The study profiled the T cell repertoires of under 850 subjects by immunosequencing and related them to cytomegalovirus serostatus. A later analysis re-examined previously published TCR beta repertoires from more than 650 donors and added high-resolution HLA genotyping to investigate patterns of TCR occurrence. High-throughput TCR immunosequencing, statistical association of individual TCRs with disease status, and machine learning were combined to predict cytomegalovirus infection status. Roughly 300 gigabases of sequencing data and 91 million or so unique TCR sequences made up an early release that covered 500 to 700 HLA-typed donors. To decide whether each TCR beta V gene segment behaved as functional or pseudogenic, an earlier analysis of some 580 of the donors relied on high-throughput TCR beta sequencing. On the study overall, not on this receptor specifically: In a later analysis, TCR association rates were found to vary across HLA loci, with the most associated TCRs seen for DRB1 alleles and the fewest for HLA-C alleles. Most CMV-associated TCR beta chains appeared to be HLA-restricted in a later analysis, and the HLA associations seemed to be driven largely by CMV exposure. Several of the top co-occurrence clusters appeared to be linked to parvovirus B19, influenza, CMV and Epstein-Barr virus, according to a later analysis. In a later genetic analysis, a missense DCLRE1C variant was associated with V-gene and J-gene trimming of TCR beta chains, and the association was replicated in an independent cohort. In an earlier analysis of about 600 of the donors, most TCR beta V segments appeared in productive rearrangements about 87% or about 30% of the time, broadly matching IMGT annotations. Because the 87-base-pair reads could not distinguish some IMGT-functional V segments, including TRBV6-2 and TRBV6-3, those segments were excluded. This cohort had only TCR beta chains sequenced, and the lack of alpha or paired-chain data limited which features could be detected. In a later analysis, HLA-associated TCR beta chains were found to be more clonally expanded and to have lower generation probabilities than equally common non-associated chains. The earlier analysis of approximately 540 of the donors excluded roughly 17 rarely observed V segments, including chromosome 9 orphons, because counts were too low. The classifier was reported to diagnose cytomegalovirus status with high specificity and sensitivity in both the original and validation cohorts. HLA typing was unavailable for some donors at each locus, so association tests used only the typed subset. In a later analysis, 15,000 to 20,000 TCR beta sequences were associated with specific HLA alleles at a false discovery rate of 0.05. The authors suggested that the approach could potentially be generalized to other disease states and immunological phenotypes. Roughly uniform sequencing depth across donors was assumed in presence/absence analyses, although this assumption may not hold. A further reported finding was that TCR beta sequences accurately predicted the HLA-A and HLA-B alleles for most subjects in the first cohort. In vitro tests confirmed that a few of the cytomegalovirus-associated TCR beta chains recognize cytomegalovirus antigens. Immune exposure information for the cohort was limited to CMV serostatus. While some public TCRs were present in many individuals, most TCR sequences turned up only very rarely across donors. Linkage disequilibrium might explain the correlated functional status among segregating V segments, but an unknown experimental factor could not be excluded. In a later genetic analysis, fewer N-insertions in productive TCRs were reported among donors in an Asian-associated ancestry cluster than the roughly 700-donor mean. A cluster of highly shared sequence variants was judged likely to be a technical artifact of the sequencing pipeline. A total of 150 to 200 TCR beta chains were listed by the study as associated with cytomegalovirus. When HLA alleles, especially DR and DQ, strongly co-occurred, TCR associations were difficult to assign to individual alleles.

Cut back by 1 base and 3 bases, the V and J ends lie 12 bases apart. The CDR3 goes from the cysteine to the phenylalanine over 15 residues. Only the CDR3 DNA is retained, 45 bases long and in frame from the first base. The germline V gene (reference sequence) supplies CDR1 SEHNR and CDR2 FQNEAQ. The cohort consisted of hundreds of healthy bone marrow donors. All cohort members were sampled while nominally healthy, although unrecorded immune exposures were likely present. The donor tested CMV seropositive and was one of the 289 seropositive cohort members. A peripheral blood sample was provided by each donor, and peripheral blood mononuclear cells were used for TCR beta sequencing. Genomic DNA extraction from the blood cell samples was performed with the Qiagen DNeasy Blood Extraction Kit. Receptor amplification or capture employed the immunoSEQ multiplex PCR assay. For the multiplex PCR, a mixture combining 60 forward primers for TCR Vbeta segments and 13 reverse primers for TCR Jbeta segments was used. The CDR3 region of rearranged TCR beta genes was amplified from genomic DNA by a multiplex PCR assay. The Illumina HiSeq System was used to sequence the amplified TCR beta libraries as 87-base-pair reads. Per the original workflow: A later analysis counted approximately 74 million unique TCR beta chains across the 650 to 700 repertoires, and some 12 million of these chains were shared by at least two donors. To remove PCR and sequencing errors, raw reads were error-corrected and collapsed into unique sequences using a nearest-neighbor algorithm that merged closely related sequences. V, D and J gene segments were assigned by aligning CDR3 sequences to IMGT reference sequences. For a sequence to be retained, a match of at least six nucleotides to both a V gene segment and a J gene segment was required. A rearrangement counted as productive if the CDR3 had no stop codons and remained in frame with V and J, and every other rearrangement counted as non-productive. Following IMGT convention, CDR3 was defined as the stretch from the second conserved V-encoded cysteine to the conserved J-encoded phenylalanine. The earlier analysis of 500 to 650 of the donors excluded any sequence lacking an unambiguous match to a single V gene segment. In an earlier analysis of approximately 610 of the donors, V segments were called functional above 56.7% productive rearrangements and were called segregating when the between-donor standard deviation exceeded 5%. To diagnose cytomegalovirus status from the catalog of TCR beta chain sequences, a statistical classification framework was built. In a later analysis, V and J genes were assigned by comparing TCR nucleotide sequences against IMGT/GENE-DB human TR gene sequences. The TCRdist pipeline was used in a later analysis to assign CDR3 sequences and most-parsimonious VDJ recombination scenarios. In a later analysis, each TCR beta chain was defined by its CDR3 amino acid sequence together with its V-gene family, and reads lacking a unique V-gene family were excluded. A later analysis removed 600 or so highly shared, low-generation-probability nucleotide sequences to deal with suspected cross-contamination and a sequencing artifact. In a later analysis, a clonal expansion index for each public chain was calculated from normalized within-repertoire ranks of inferred template counts. A later analysis computed generation probabilities with a VDJ recombination model fitted to out-of-frame rearrangements, and checked the results against IGoR. In a later analysis, hypergeometric tests were used to score TCR-TCR, TCR-HLA and TCR-CMV co-occurrence, with a repertoire-size bias correction applied to TCR pairs. False discovery rates were estimated in a later analysis by permuting HLA or CMV assignments 20 times. A later analysis grouped co-occurring TCRs with DBSCAN, adding TCRdist sequence similarity when clustering within HLA-allele-positive subsets. For co-occurrence clustering, repertoires with fewer than 30,000 or more than 120,000 public chains were excluded, along with several repertoires with anomalous nucleotide sharing. TCRdb obtained this table from immuneACCESS and retained in-frame rearrangements with V and J assigned. These tables miss some clones; where compared with another copy, unresolved V genes account for less than half of the shortfall, and the remainder is unexplained. Clone size and the V and J calls come from that table; the DNA yielded D and trimming. In all, the sample holds roughly 110,000 clones, and about 68% of those were seen once. About 4.2% of the sample goes to the ten largest clones.

Turning to this clone: Its antigen has not been determined. The input lacks base qualities; no much larger clone sits a single base away.

The chain couples TRBV7-9 to TRBJ2-5; confidence is insufficient to name the D gene. Source material: PBMCs. The clonotype originates from a woman in her thirties or forties in good health and CMV-seropositive. The nucleotides are TGTGCCAGCAGCTTAGGACAAATATTAAAAGAGACCCAGTACTTC. Its protein reads: CASSLGQILKETQYF.